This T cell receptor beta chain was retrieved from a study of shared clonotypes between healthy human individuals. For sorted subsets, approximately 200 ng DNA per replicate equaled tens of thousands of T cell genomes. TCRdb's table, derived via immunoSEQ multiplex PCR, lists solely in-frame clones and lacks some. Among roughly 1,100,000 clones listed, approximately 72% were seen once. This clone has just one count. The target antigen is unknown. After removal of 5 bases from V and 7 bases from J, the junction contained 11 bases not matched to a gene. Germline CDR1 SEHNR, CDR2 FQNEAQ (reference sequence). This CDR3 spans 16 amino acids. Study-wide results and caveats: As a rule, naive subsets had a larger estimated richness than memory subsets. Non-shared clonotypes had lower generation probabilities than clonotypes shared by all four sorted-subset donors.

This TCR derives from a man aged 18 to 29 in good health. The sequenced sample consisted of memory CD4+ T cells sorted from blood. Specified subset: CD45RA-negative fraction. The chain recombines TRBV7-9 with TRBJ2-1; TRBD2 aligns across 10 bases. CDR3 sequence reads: CASSAALSGRENEQFF. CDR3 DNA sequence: TGTGCCAGCAGCGCCGCCCTAAGCGGGAGGGAGAATGAGCAGTTCTTC.